The 26 T cell receptor beta chains presented below share a single source sample, sequenced in a study of blood T cell repertoires in COVID-19. Sequencing was performed with immunoSEQ multiplex PCR; in TCRdb, only in-frame clones are kept and a portion is missing. The table shows more than 250,000 clones, with 82% occurring only once. Sequenced: PBMCs or T cells enriched from blood (not recorded which). Receptors originate from a man in his forties who had been exposed to COVID-19.

The chain couples TRBV2 to TRBJ1-2; D not resolved. The ends were cut back, 3 bases at V and 7 bases at J, with 15 bases in the middle. CDR1 and CDR2 (germline): SNHLY, FYNNEI. The CDR3 consists of 14 residues. The CDR3 spells CASSDLPQTAGYTF. The CDR3 nucleotides are TGTGCCAGCAGTGATCTGCCCCAGACTGCTGGCTACACCTTC.

This sequence joins TRBV24-1 and TRBJ1-1; 7 bases line up with TRBD1. Germline V CDR1 and CDR2: KGHDR, SFDVKD. The V gene end was trimmed by 8 bases and the J gene end by 1 base; junction bases not matched to a gene: 9. The CDR3 has 15 amino acids. This CDR3 is CATTRDSRRNTEAFF. DNA of the CDR3: TGTGCCACCACCCGGGACAGCCGACGGAACACTGAAGCTTTCTTT.

V and J are TRBV30 and TRBJ2-6, with D possibly being TRBD2 (5 bases). This CDR3 is built from 15 residues. Per germline, CDR1 GTSNPN and CDR2 SVGIG (reference sequence). The ends were cut back, 5 bases at V and 3 bases at J, with 14 bases in the middle. Here the CDR3 reads CAWVLAGGGANVLTF. CDR3 DNA sequence: TGTGCCTGGGTTTTGGCGGGTGGTGGGGCCAACGTCCTGACTTTC. The entire variable domain, with the rest obtained from reference TRBV30 and TRBJ2-6, is as follows: SQTIHQWPATLVQPVGSPLSLECTVEGTSNPNLYWYRQAAGRGLQLLFYSVGIGQISSEVPQNLSASRPQDRQFILSSKKLLLSDSGFYLCAWVLAGGGANVLTFGAGSRLTVL.

The J gene is TRBJ1-5, the V gene TRBV19; perhaps TRBD1 as D (5 bases). V was shortened by 1 base and J by 4 bases, with 8 bases between the two germline ends. Per germline, CDR1 LNHDA and CDR2 SQIVND (reference sequence). This CDR3 comprises 14 residues. The CDR3 sequence: CASSIGEGNQPQHF. DNA of the CDR3: TGTGCCAGTAGTATAGGGGAGGGGAATCAGCCCCAGCATTTT.

The chain is built from TRBV19 and TRBJ2-1; weak D call: TRBD1 (5 bases). Germline-derived CDR1 and CDR2 are LNHDA and SQIVND (reference sequence). Trimming removed 3 bases from V and 0 bases from J, with 9 bases in between. The CDR3 runs 15 residues. The CDR3 reads CASSIQGPSYNEQFF. For the CDR3, the DNA is TGTGCCAGTAGTATCCAGGGCCCCTCCTACAATGAGCAGTTCTTC. Looking up the rest from reference TRBV19 and TRBJ2-1 gives the full variable domain: DGGITQSPKYLFRKEGQNVTLSCEQNLNHDAMYWYRQDPGQGLRLIYYSQIVNDFQKGDIAEGYSVSREKKESFPLTVTSAQKNPTAFYLCASSIQGPSYNEQFFGPGTRLTVL.

CDR3 loop: CASSYSELGLVEQFF. CDR3 bases: TGTGCCAGCAGTTACTCGGAATTGGGGCTGGTTGAGCAGTTCTTC. V and J are TRBV6-5 and TRBJ2-1; tentative D call: TRBD1 (5 bases). The CDR3 sequence is 15 residues long. Germline V lookup: CDR1 MNHEY, CDR2 SVGAGI. V was cut by 0 bases and J by 9 bases, with 15 bases left in between.

This chain joins TRBV9 and TRBJ2-1; no clear D. The germline CDR1 and CDR2 sequences are SGDLS and YYNGEE. V gave up 0 bases and J gave up 0 bases, with 7 bases separating them. The CDR3 covers 15 residues. The CDR3: CASSVDVSSYNEQFF. For the CDR3, the DNA is TGTGCCAGCAGCGTAGATGTGAGCTCCTACAATGAGCAGTTCTTC.

The J gene is TRBJ2-3, the V gene TRBV18; TRBD2 matches at 8 bases. The CDR3 has 16 amino acids. V lost 0 bases to trimming and J lost 6 bases; unmatched junction nucleotides: 8. Germline V CDR1 and CDR2: KGHSH, LQKENI. The CDR3 loop reads CASSPPGLGGWDTQYF. CDR3 in DNA: TGTGCCAGCTCACCACCGGGACTAGGAGGGTGGGATACGCAGTATTTT.

The chain recombines TRBV24-1 with TRBJ1-5; D is possibly TRBD1 (5 bases). Trimming pared 3 bases from V and 7 bases from J, leaving 9 bases between. Germline-derived CDR1 and CDR2 are KGHDR and SFDVKD. There are 13 residues in the CDR3. In nucleotides, the CDR3 is TGTGCCACCAGTGATCGGAGGGACCAGCCCCAGCATTTT. Amino acid sequence: CATSDRRDQPQHF.

V usage is TRBV28 and J usage is TRBJ2-1, with TRBD1 matching over 9 bases. Per the germline V gene, CDR1 is MDHEN and CDR2 is SYDVKM. The CDR3 is made up of 17 amino acids. The V and J ends lost 5 bases and 1 base, in that order; junction bases with no gene match: 9. CDR3 nucleotides: TGTGCCAGCAGTGCCCCGCCCGGGACAGGGTCCTACAATGAGCAGTTCTTC. Translating it yields CASSAPPGTGSYNEQFF.

In the case of this clone: In the same sample, other DNA sequences code for this CDR3. The chain combines TRBV5-4 with TRBJ2-7, with D possibly TRBD1 on 5 matching bases. The length of the CDR3 is 12 residues. Germline lookup yields CDR1 SGHNT and CDR2 YYREEE (reference sequence). V was cut by 4 bases and J by 3 bases, with 8 bases left in between. The chain's CDR3 is CASSRDSYEQYF. DNA of the CDR3: TGTGCCAGCAGCCGTGACAGCTACGAGCAGTACTTC.

V usage is TRBV5-6 and J usage is TRBJ2-5, with a weak D call TRBD1 (5 bases). This CDR3 is 17 amino acids long. CDR1 is SGHDT and CDR2 is YYEEEE in the germline V gene. V lost 4 bases, J lost 1 base, and 20 bases lay in between. The CDR3 sequence: CASSLPRQRGFQETQYF. Here the CDR3 DNA reads TGTGCCAGCAGCCTCCCGCGACAGAGAGGATTCCAAGAGACCCAGTACTTC.

This clone came up many times. The chain employs TRBV10-3 and TRBJ1-2; D is unresolved. The CDR3 runs 14 residues. Germline values: CDR1 ENHRY, CDR2 SYGVKD. With 6 bases removed from V and 0 bases from J, the gap between germline ends came to 11 bases. This CDR3 reads CAISPEESNYGYTF. The CDR3 DNA reads as TGTGCCATCAGCCCGGAGGAATCTAACTATGGCTACACCTTC.

The rearrangement uses TRBV11-2 and TRBJ2-1; 10 bases are shared with TRBD2. This CDR3 is 16 amino acids long. V gave up 4 bases and J gave up 6 bases; unmatched junction bases: 9. CDR1 is SGHAT, CDR2 FQNNGV, per germline. As DNA, the CDR3 is TGTGCCAGCAGCTCACTAGCGGGACCGCTGGGCAATGAGCAGTTCTTC. This gives the protein CASSSLAGPLGNEQFF. Full variable domain (outside the CDR3, taken from reference TRBV11-2 and TRBJ2-1): EAGVAQSPRYKIIEKRQSVAFWCNPISGHATLYWYQQILGQGPKLLIQFQNNGVVDDSQLPKDRFSAERLKGVDSTLKIQPAKLEDSAVYLCASSSLAGPLGNEQFFGPGTRLTVL.

The chain is built from TRBV16 and TRBJ1-1; TRBD1 might be the D (5 bases). The germline V and J ends were trimmed by 3 bases and 3 bases, with 11 bases remaining between them. There are 14 residues in the CDR3. Germline V CDR1 and CDR2: KGHSY, FQNENV. The CDR3 DNA follows: TGTGCCAGCAGCCAGGGTGGGGGGGACACTGAAGCTTTCTTT. Residues: CASSQGGGDTEAFF.

This chain uses TRBV6-5 with TRBJ2-5; TRBD2 agrees at 11 bases. This CDR3 has 16 amino acids. Unmatched junction bases numbered 9, after V lost 4 bases and J lost 5 bases. Germline CDR1 reads MNHEY; CDR2 reads SVGAGI. DNA for the CDR3: TGTGCCAGCAGTTCCCTAGCGGGAGGTAGGGGGGAGACCCAGTACTTC. Its protein is CASSSLAGGRGETQYF.

The chain uses TRBV11-2 and TRBJ2-5; TRBD1 might be the D (5 bases). The CDR3 length is 14 residues. Germline-derived CDR1 and CDR2 are SGHAT and FQNNGV. Trimming removed 0 bases from V and 4 bases from J, with 9 bases in between. The DNA for the CDR3 is TGTGCCAGCAGCTTAGAACTAAGGGGAGAGACCCAGTACTTC. The encoded protein is CASSLELRGETQYF. The whole variable domain, remainder taken from reference TRBV11-2 and TRBJ2-5, is EAGVAQSPRYKIIEKRQSVAFWCNPISGHATLYWYQQILGQGPKLLIQFQNNGVVDDSQLPKDRFSAERLKGVDSTLKIQPAKLEDSAVYLCASSLELRGETQYFGPGTRLLVL.

This clone was detected only a few times. The chain is built from TRBV19 and TRBJ1-2, with D hard to call. The CDR3 covers 14 residues. V lost 5 bases, J lost 2 bases, and 12 bases lay in between. CDR1 is LNHDA and CDR2 is SQIVND in the germline V gene (reference sequence). The CDR3 is CASSHRTGNYGYTF. In DNA form, the CDR3 reads TGTGCCAGTAGTCATCGGACGGGAAACTATGGCTACACCTTC.

The sample holds one count of this clone. The chain joins TRBV7-8 to TRBJ1-5, with D tentatively TRBD1 (6 bases). Germline CDR1 is SGHVS and CDR2 is FQNEAQ. The V gene lost 2 bases and the J gene lost 4 bases, with 12 bases spanning the gap. CDR3 length equals 15 residues. In DNA, the CDR3 is TGTGCCAGCAGCTTAAGTACAGGGAAAAATCAGCCCCAGCATTTT. Translating gives CASSLSTGKNQPQHF. The whole variable domain, remainder taken from reference TRBV7-8 and TRBJ1-5, is GAGVSQSPRYKVAKRGQDVALRCDPISGHVSLFWYQQALGQGPEFLTYFQNEAQLDKSGLPSDRFFAERPEGSVSTLKIQRTQQEDSAVYLCASSLSTGKNQPQHFGDGTRLSIL.

The chain has TRBV6-5 and TRBJ2-1, with a possible D match to TRBD1 (5 bases). Germline CDR1 is MNHEY and CDR2 is SVGAGI. This CDR3 comprises 15 residues. Trimming cost V 0 bases and J 8 bases, with 14 bases left between them. The CDR3 region has the DNA TGTGCCAGCAGTTACTCGATCTCCCAGGGCCATGAGCAGTTCTTC. It codes for CASSYSISQGHEQFF.

The table lists this clone with a count of one. V is TRBV20-1 and J is TRBJ1-2; the D is unclear. Trimming pared 3 bases from V and 4 bases from J, leaving 12 bases between. This CDR3 is built from 13 residues. Germline CDR1 DFQATT, CDR2 SNEGSKA (reference sequence). The CDR3 loop reads CSASSYGSYGYTF. DNA of the CDR3: TGCAGTGCTAGTTCGTACGGGTCCTATGGCTACACCTTC.

The chain recombines TRBV19 with TRBJ2-1; no clear D. The length of the CDR3 is 13 residues. Looked up from germline, CDR1 is LNHDA and CDR2 is SQIVND (reference sequence). Trimming left V 5 bases short and J 10 bases short, with 15 bases between. The CDR3 loop is CASSVTRVMEQFF. In DNA, the CDR3 is TGTGCCAGTAGTGTCACTCGGGTGATGGAGCAGTTCTTC.

The chain has TRBV3-1 (or the pseudogene TRBV3-2) and TRBJ2-7; D is perhaps TRBD1 (6 bases). Per the germline V gene, CDR1 is LGHDT and CDR2 is YNNKEL (reference sequence). This CDR3 comprises 13 residues. V lost 4 bases and J lost 6, with 13 bases in between. The CDR3 bases are TGTGCCAGCAGCCCGGACAGCGGAGGCGAGCAGTACTTC. This translates into CASSPDSGGEQYF.

V is TRBV7-9 and J is TRBJ2-7, with D perhaps TRBD2 (5 bases). Germline-derived CDR1 and CDR2 are SEHNR and FQNEAQ (reference sequence). V was shortened by 5 bases and J by 7 bases, with 12 bases between the two germline ends. The CDR3 runs 12 residues. The CDR3 nucleotides are TGTGCCAGCAGCGGAGGCAAGTATGAGCAGTACTTC. Amino acids: CASSGGKYEQYF. The full variable domain, its missing parts supplied by reference TRBV7-9 and TRBJ2-7, is DTGVSQNPRHKITKRGQNVTFRCDPISEHNRLYWYRQTLGQGPEFLTYFQNEAQLEKSRLLSDRFSAERPKGSFSTLEIQRTEQGDSAMYLCASSGGKYEQYFGPGTRLTVT.

The chain has TRBV18 and TRBJ1-5, with TRBD1 matching over 7 bases. J gave up 7 bases and V 6 bases, and 6 bases lay outside the gene matches. The CDR3 is 13 residues long. Per germline, CDR1 KGHSH and CDR2 LQKENI. CDR3 in DNA: TGTGCCAGCTCGCCAGGGGGGAAACAGCCCCAGCATTTT. The encoded protein is CASSPGGKQPQHF.

This clone appeared once. In nucleotides, the CDR3 is TGTGCCAGCAGCGAGACAGGGGGACCCTACGAGCAGTACTTC. It encodes CASSETGGPYEQYF. The chain uses TRBV7-3 and TRBJ2-7; TRBD1 matches at 9 bases. Germline V lookup: CDR1 SGHTA, CDR2 FQGTGA. The CDR3 totals 14 residues. V was clipped by 5 bases and J by 2 bases; unmatched bases: 4.